This T cell receptor beta chain is drawn from a study of regulatory T cells in long-lasting Graves disease. Time point described: persistent/refractory GD, antithyroid drugs over 5 years with positive TRAb. Preparation of the TCR library used RNA extracted from PBMCs. EDTA tubes held roughly 9.9 milliliters of peripheral blood from each patient. Relying on iRepertoire HTBI primers and Arm-PCR of CDR3 regions, the team built TCR beta libraries. TCRdb reanalysed the multiplex PCR reads using MiXCR and keeps one entry per CDR3 protein. The sample consists of roughly 500,000 distinct CDR3 sequences, roughly 21% of them appearing once. The sample was peripheral blood mononuclear cells (PBMCs), taken when the disease was refractory, from a patient treated with antithyroid drugs. The sequence was collected from a female donor with Graves disease.

The DNA for the CDR3 is TGTGCCAGTAAAGAACAGGGTTACACCGGGGAGCTGTTTTTT. Its translation is CASKEQGYTGELFF. This chain uses TRBV19 with TRBJ2-2, with D perhaps matching TRBD1 (6 bases). Germline V gene data show CDR1 as LNHDA and CDR2 as SQIVND (reference sequence). V was clipped by 7 bases and J by 3 bases, with 12 bases between them. This CDR3 has 14 residues.